The 3 T cell receptor beta chains below all came from one sample that was sequenced in a study of control samples from healthy donors and cancer patients. Measured with immunoSEQ multiplex PCR; TCRdb has only the in-frame clones, and not every one. The sample has more than 25,000 clones; roughly 85% are singletons. Sequencing input: formalin-fixed, paraffin-embedded tissue. Receptors were obtained from a female donor with melanoma.

The chain employs TRBV6-6 and TRBJ2-6; 7 nucleotides match TRBD1. The CDR3 extends over 16 amino acids. V was pared by 4 bases and J by 3 bases, with 6 bases of the junction left unmatched. The germline V gene has CDR1 MNHNY and CDR2 SVGAGI (reference sequence). CDR3 sequence (DNA): TGTGCCAGCAGTTCCCCGACAGGGAGTGGGGCCAACGTCCTGACTTTC. This sequence encodes CASSSPTGSGANVLTF.

This chain uses TRBV28 with TRBJ1-5, with D uncertain. The V end lost 1 base, the J end lost 0 bases, and 10 bases lay between the germline ends. The CDR3 length is 16 residues. Germline-derived CDR1 and CDR2 are MDHEN and SYDVKM. The CDR3: CASSLLIGVSNQPQHF. The CDR3 bases are TGTGCCAGCAGTTTATTAATCGGGGTTAGCAATCAGCCCCAGCATTTT.

This chain connects TRBV10-2 to TRBJ1-5; perhaps TRBD1 as D (6 bases). Trimming left V 2 bases short and J 4 bases short, with 9 bases between. This CDR3 comprises 14 residues. From germline, CDR1 is WSHSY and CDR2 SAAADI. CDR3 protein: CASSEEQGNQPQHF. The CDR3 DNA follows: TGCGCCAGCAGTGAGGAACAGGGAAATCAGCCCCAGCATTTT.